The next 22 T cell receptor beta chains were all read from a single sample in a study of siplizumab effects on memory and regulatory T cells. Assay: immunoSEQ multiplex PCR; the TCRdb copy retains only in-frame clones and omits some. Among some 73,000 clones listed, 90% to 95% were seen once. Sample: CD8+ T cells sorted from blood. The receptors come from a human donor in good health.

As for this clone: Germline and junction disagree at one end, which may indicate a read error. The rearrangement joins TRBV5-1 to TRBJ2-7; D is perhaps TRBD1 or TRBD2 (5 bases each). In germline, CDR1 is SGHRS, CDR2 YFSETQ. This CDR3 has 14 amino acids. CDR3 DNA: TGCGCCAGCCGCTTGGGGGTTAGCTCCTACGAGCAGTACTTC. This sequence encodes CASRLGVSSYEQYF.

This clone was picked up a small number of times. The rearrangement uses TRBV4-2 and TRBJ1-1; D not resolved. The V end was cut by 0 bases, the J end by 0 bases, with 11 bases between. The CDR3 loop spans 16 amino acids. Per the germline V gene, CDR1 is LGHNA and CDR2 is YNFKEQ. CDR3 protein: CASSQDGLIMNTEAFF. In nucleotides, the CDR3 is TGTGCCAGCAGCCAAGATGGATTAATCATGAACACTGAAGCTTTCTTT.

V and J are TRBV27 and TRBJ2-5; TRBD1 agrees at 7 bases. Per germline, CDR1 MNHEY and CDR2 SMNVEV (reference sequence). Germline trimming cut 5 bases from V and 2 bases from J; bases unmatched to any gene: 5. The CDR3 totals 14 residues. The CDR3 region is CASSPLTGQETQYF. The CDR3, as DNA: TGTGCCAGCAGTCCGCTGACAGGGCAAGAGACCCAGTACTTC.

This clone was seen a single time. The gene calls are TRBV6-5 and TRBJ1-1, with D perhaps matching TRBD1 (5 bases). Germline lookup yields CDR1 MNHEY and CDR2 SVGAGI. The V end lost 2 bases, the J end lost 6 bases, and 10 bases lay between the germline ends. The CDR3 spans 13 residues. The CDR3 nucleotides read TGTGCCAGCAGTTACGGGGGGAGCGCTGAAGCTTTCTTT. This codes for CASSYGGSAEAFF.

This clone was observed once. The J gene is TRBJ2-1, the V gene TRBV19, with 10 bases matching TRBD1. CDR1 LNHDA and CDR2 SQIVND come from the germline V gene (reference sequence). With V trimmed by 3 bases and J by 9 bases, 14 bases remained unmatched. This CDR3 has 17 amino acids. DNA for the CDR3: TGTGCCAGTAGTATGGCGGACCACGGGACAGGGGTTAGTGAGCAGTTCTTC. Amino acid sequence: CASSMADHGTGVSEQFF.

This rearrangement joins TRBV6-5 to TRBJ2-2, with D unclear. Trimming took 0 bases from V and 6 from J, leaving 8 bases between them. Germline-derived CDR1 and CDR2 are MNHEY and SVGAGI. The CDR3 sequence is 14 residues long. The CDR3 coding sequence is TGTGCCAGCAGTTACTCGTTAGGTTCCGGGGAGCTGTTTTTT. This sequence encodes CASSYSLGSGELFF.

The chain recombines TRBV2 with TRBJ1-2, with D possibly matching TRBD1 (5 bases). CDR3 size: 13 residues. Deletions cut 6 bases from V and 3 bases from J, with 11 bases between. The germline V gene encodes CDR1 SNHLY and CDR2 FYNNEI. The CDR3 protein is CASSAGTYYGYTF. The CDR3 bases are TGTGCCAGCAGCGCCGGGACGTACTATGGCTACACCTTC.

The chain carries TRBV21-1 and TRBJ1-4; TRBD1 reflects the table's D call only, with no check against the DNA. TRBV21-1 is labeled a pseudogene. The CDR3 runs 17 residues. The CDR3 DNA reads as TGTGCCAGCAGCAAAGAGGGGGGACAGGCAACTAATGAAAAACTGTTTTTT. Protein sequence: CASSKEGGQATNEKLFF.

CDR3 protein: CASSFGQGGTQYF. The CDR3, as DNA: TGTGCCAGCAGTTTTGGACAGGGAGGTACGCAGTATTTT. The chain recombines TRBV27 with TRBJ2-3; 8 nucleotides match TRBD1. Losses at the gene ends were 3 bases for V and 8 bases for J; bases not matched to a gene: 4. The germline V gene has CDR1 MNHEY and CDR2 SMNVEV (reference sequence). The CDR3 runs 13 residues.

The chain uses TRBV2 and TRBJ1-6; TRBD1 matches at 8 bases. This CDR3 contains 16 residues. Germline loops: CDR1 SNHLY, CDR2 FYNNEI. V dropped 4 bases and J dropped 4; count of bases not matched to a gene: 6. CDR3 bases: TGTGCCAGCAGTGGAGAGGACAGGGCGTATAATTCACCCCTCCACTTT. Translated: CASSGEDRAYNSPLHF.

The gene calls are TRBV9 and TRBJ1-2; D not resolved. The CDR3 length is 12 residues. V was pared by 7 bases and J by 2 bases, with 9 bases between. The V gene's germline CDR1 is SGDLS and CDR2 YYNGEE. CDR3 sequence: CASAGENYGYTF. DNA for the CDR3: TGTGCCAGCGCGGGAGAAAACTATGGCTACACCTTC. Based on the CDR3 plus reference TRBV9 and TRBJ1-2, the full variable domain is DSGVTQTPKHLITATGQRVTLRCSPRSGDLSVYWYQQSLDQGLQFLIQYYNGEERAKGNILERFSAQQFPDLHSELNLSSLELGDSALYFCASAGENYGYTFGSGTRLTVV.

The gene calls are TRBV5-4 and TRBJ2-3, with 10 bases matching TRBD2. Germline lookup yields CDR1 SGHNT and CDR2 YYREEE (reference sequence). After removal of 4 bases from V and 1 base from J, the junction contained 6 bases not matched to a gene. The CDR3 consists of 16 residues. CDR3 loop: CASSQLAGEGTDTQYF. The DNA of the CDR3 is TGTGCCAGCAGCCAGCTAGCGGGGGAGGGCACAGATACGCAGTATTTT.

V gene TRBV7-9 combines with J gene TRBJ2-5; unclear D gene. Germline loops: CDR1 SEHNR, CDR2 FQNEAQ (reference sequence). The V end was cut by 5 bases, the J end by 1 base, with 14 bases between. This CDR3 has 15 residues. The CDR3 DNA sequence: TGTGCCAGCAGCAACCCTCCGGACGCCCAAGAGACCCAGTACTTC. Its translation is CASSNPPDAQETQYF.

The rearrangement joins TRBV28 to TRBJ1-1, with TRBD1 as a possible D gene (5 bases). The CDR3 has 13 residues. Per the germline V gene, CDR1 is MDHEN and CDR2 is SYDVKM. Trimming removed 5 bases from V and 4 bases from J, with 11 bases in between. The CDR3 is CASSPPGTTEAFF. Written as DNA, the CDR3 is TGTGCCAGCAGTCCCCCGGGGACCACTGAAGCTTTCTTT.

The chain is built from TRBV7-2 and TRBJ1-3, with 7 bases aligning to TRBD1. J lost 3 bases, V lost 5 bases, and 4 bases had no gene match. Germline CDR1 is SGHTA and CDR2 is FQGNSA. The CDR3 runs 14 residues. CDR3 sequence reads: CASSPQGLGNTIYF. The CDR3 DNA sequence: TGTGCCAGCAGCCCACAGGGGCTTGGAAACACCATATATTTT.

A word on this clone: The DNA is omitted, as the CDR3 cannot be located on it reliably, and the CDR3 follows TCRdb's listing. The chain combines TRBV19 with TRBJ1-3. The CDR3 region is 12 residues in length, termini included. The germline gives CDR1 LNHDA, CDR2 SQIVND (reference sequence). This CDR3 reads CASTSGGNTIYF.

The rearrangement uses TRBV15 and TRBJ1-1; perhaps TRBD1 as D (5 bases). CDR1 is LNHNV, CDR2 YYDKDF, per germline (reference sequence). This CDR3 comprises 14 residues. Trimming took 0 bases from V and 3 from J, leaving 8 bases between them. The CDR3 nucleotides read TGTGCCACCAGCAGAGATCGAGGGGACACTGAAGCTTTCTTT. Amino acid sequence: CATSRDRGDTEAFF.

This clone appeared a single time. The rearrangement links TRBV27 to TRBJ2-5; the D gene is possibly TRBD2 (5 bases). From germline, CDR1 is MNHEY and CDR2 SMNVEV (reference sequence). The CDR3 length is 14 residues. Trimming took 6 bases from V and 5 from J, leaving 16 bases between them. CDR3 residues: CASSPPGVGETQYF. CDR3 bases: TGTGCCAGCAGCCCCCCCGGGGTGGGGGAGACCCAGTACTTC.

This chain uses TRBV4-3 with TRBJ1-2; the D is unclear. Trimming removed 0 bases from V and 4 bases from J, with 9 bases in between. CDR3 length: 14 amino acids. CDR1 is LGHNA and CDR2 is YSLEER in the germline V gene. The CDR3 is CASSQDGPSYGYTF. DNA for the CDR3: TGCGCCAGCAGCCAAGATGGGCCTTCCTATGGCTACACCTTC.

The rearrangement links TRBV14 to TRBJ2-3; D gene ambiguous. The V and J ends lost 2 bases and 2 bases respectively, with 8 bases between them. Germline CDR1 is SGHDN and CDR2 is FVKESK. The length of the CDR3 is 14 residues. CDR3 nucleotide sequence: TGTGCCAGCAGCCAAACGGGTCCCACAGATACGCAGTATTTT. This gives the protein CASSQTGPTDTQYF.

This clone was detected only a few times. The chain joins TRBV6-4 to TRBJ2-1, with a tentative D call TRBD1 (6 bases). V was pared by 4 bases and J by 8 bases, with 12 bases between. Germline V gene sequence: CDR1 MRHNA, CDR2 SNTAGT. There are 13 residues in the CDR3. The DNA for the CDR3 is TGTGCCAGCAGTGCAGGGGAGATGCATGAGCAGTTCTTC. It specifies CASSAGEMHEQFF.

The chain combines TRBV4-1 with TRBJ2-3; 8 bases map to TRBD2. The V gene end was trimmed by 1 base and the J gene end by 0 bases; junction bases not matched to a gene: 6. This CDR3 has 17 residues. Per germline, CDR1 MGHRA and CDR2 YSYEKL. CDR3 bases: TGCGCCAGCAGCCAAGGGGAAATAGCGGGAAGCACAGATACGCAGTATTTT. Its translation is CASSQGEIAGSTDTQYF.